The 14 T cell receptor beta chains given below trace back to one sample, sequenced in a study of read filtering for tumor transcriptome and immune sequencing. This library used roughly 400 ng RNA and molecular barcoded adaptors spanning alpha/delta and beta/gamma chains. Via MiXCR, TCRdb re-called the reads, giving one row per CDR3 protein. This table has over 40,000 distinct CDR3 sequences, about 12% appearing once. The specimen was a population of CD138-negative cells sorted from bone marrow. These receptors originate from a donor over 35 with multiple myeloma.

This clonotype has at least ten counts. The chain has TRBV7-3 and TRBJ2-7; possibly TRBD2 for D (6 bases). V was clipped by 1 base and J by 0 bases, with 13 bases between them. Germline V lookup: CDR1 SGHTA, CDR2 FQGTGA. The CDR3 extends over 16 amino acids. The CDR3 protein is CASSLSPVTSSYEQYF. The CDR3 DNA sequence: TGTGCCAGCAGCTTAAGTCCAGTGACTAGCTCCTACGAGCAGTACTTC.

To note about this clonotype: A much larger clone differs from this one at a single base, so this may be a read error. The V call is TRBV30, the J call TRBJ1-2, with 8 bases identical to TRBD1. Germline V gene sequence: CDR1 GTSNPN, CDR2 SVGIG (reference sequence). The CDR3 loop spans 13 amino acids. The V and J ends lost 2 bases and 7 bases, in that order; junction bases with no gene match: 6. The CDR3, as DNA: TGTGCCTGGAGTAGGGACAGGAATTGTGGCTACACCTTC. Encoded protein: CAWSRDRNCGYTF.

This clonotype was counted ten times or more. V and J are TRBV15 and TRBJ2-2; D is undetermined. This CDR3 spans 14 amino acids. Looked up from germline, CDR1 is LNHNV and CDR2 is YYDKDF (reference sequence). Trimming shortened V by 1 base and J by 4 bases, and 7 bases separated the two germline ends. The DNA of the CDR3 is TGTGCCACCAGCAGAGCGGGCAGCACCGGGGAGCTGTTTTTT. It translates to CATSRAGSTGELFF.

This chain connects TRBV7-8 to TRBJ2-7; 8 nucleotides line up with TRBD1. With 3 bases clipped from V and 4 bases from J, the junction kept 8 bases outside the gene matches. The CDR3 has 15 amino acids. The V gene's germline CDR1 is SGHVS and CDR2 FQNEAQ. CDR3 sequence: CASSFASGGMYEQYF. The CDR3 DNA reads TGTGCCAGCAGCTTCGCCTCAGGGGGCATGTACGAGCAGTACTTC.

Many counts were recorded for this clonotype. The chain links TRBV7-9 to TRBJ1-4, with D unresolved. The CDR3 runs to 15 residues. The germline CDR1 and CDR2 sequences are SEHNR and FQNEAQ (reference sequence). The germline V and J ends were trimmed by 7 bases and 0 bases, with 12 bases remaining between them. DNA of the CDR3: TGTGCCAGCACCCAAAGGCGGACAACTAATGAAAAACTGTTTTTT. It encodes CASTQRRTTNEKLFF. The full variable domain, completed using reference TRBV7-9 and TRBJ1-4, is DTGVSQNPRHKITKRGQNVTFRCDPISEHNRLYWYRQTLGQGPEFLTYFQNEAQLEKSRLLSDRFSAERPKGSFSTLEIQRTEQGDSAMYLCASTQRRTTNEKLFFGSGTQLSVL.

The chain links TRBV5-1 to TRBJ2-5; 10 bases are shared with TRBD1. The J segment lost 4 bases and the V segment lost 4 bases, leaving 7 bases of the junction unmatched. This CDR3 region has 15 residues. Germline V gene sequence: CDR1 SGHRS, CDR2 YFSETQ. CDR3 in amino acids: CASSPGQGSGETQYF. CDR3 coding DNA: TGCGCCAGCAGCCCGGGACAGGGGTCAGGAGAGACCCAGTACTTC.

Note on this clonotype: This clone may be a read error of a much larger clone one base away. The CDR3 does not end in the conserved phenylalanine or tryptophan, so this is likely a read error. This chain links TRBV28 with TRBJ2-5; perhaps TRBD1 as D (5 bases). The CDR3 runs to 16 residues. The germline gives CDR1 MDHEN, CDR2 SYDVKM. The germline V and J ends were trimmed by 2 bases and 3 bases, with 16 bases remaining between them. The chain's CDR3 is CASSLGSRVKKETQYL. DNA of the CDR3: TGTGCCAGCAGTTTAGGTAGCAGGGTAAAGAAAGAGACCCAGTACCTC.

There are a few counts of this clonotype. At one boundary the junction diverges from the germline segment, which might be a read error. V is TRBV20-1 and J is TRBJ2-7, with D unresolved. There are 12 residues in the CDR3. Germline loops: CDR1 DFQATT, CDR2 SNEGSKA (reference sequence). In nucleotides, the CDR3 is TGCATTGCTAGTCCCGAAAAGGACGAGCAGTACTTC. This encodes CIASPEKDEQYF.

The table lists this clonotype with many counts. This chain links TRBV30 with TRBJ2-2; 8 bases line up with TRBD2. The ends lost 2 bases at V and 1 base at J; junction bases unmatched: 3. There are 15 residues in the CDR3. CDR1 is GTSNPN, CDR2 SVGIG, per germline (reference sequence). CDR3: CAWSRLAGNTGELFF. The CDR3 region has the DNA TGTGCCTGGAGTAGGCTAGCGGGGAACACCGGGGAGCTGTTTTTT. The full variable domain, its missing parts supplied by reference TRBV30 and TRBJ2-2, is SQTIHQWPATLVQPVGSPLSLECTVEGTSNPNLYWYRQAAGRGLQLLFYSVGIGQISSEVPQNLSASRPQDRQFILSSKKLLLSDSGFYLCAWSRLAGNTGELFFGEGSRLTVL.

In the case of this clonotype: The likely explanation is a read error, given a far larger clone one base away. DNA for the CDR3: TGTGCCAGCAGCCAAGATGGGGGGGCCTACAATAAGCAGTTCTTC. This encodes CASSQDGGAYNKQFF. V gene TRBV7-9 combines with J gene TRBJ2-1; possibly TRBD2 for D (7 bases). The germline gives CDR1 SEHNR, CDR2 FQNEAQ (reference sequence). The CDR3 has 15 amino acids.

This clonotype occurred many times. The V call is TRBV20-1, the J call TRBJ1-1; TRBD1 might be the D (5 bases). Germline CDR1 and CDR2: DFQATT and SNEGSKA (reference sequence). Trimming stripped 5 bases from V and 6 bases from J, with 10 bases between. The CDR3 runs 11 residues. The CDR3 sequence is CSAGTGAEAFF. CDR3 coding DNA: TGCAGTGCTGGGACCGGGGCTGAAGCTTTCTTT.

This clonotype was seen many times. The chain uses TRBV2 and TRBJ1-2; 8 bases fit TRBD1. V was clipped by 4 bases and J by 8 bases; unmatched bases: 6. The CDR3 totals 13 residues. CDR1 and CDR2 from the germline V gene are SNHLY and FYNNEI. The CDR3 protein is CASSATGEHGYTF. The CDR3 DNA reads as TGTGCCAGCAGTGCGACAGGGGAGCACGGCTACACCTTC.

The J gene is TRBJ1-1, the V gene TRBV5-4, with 8 bases identical to TRBD1. J gave up 4 bases and V 4 bases, and 9 bases lay outside the gene matches. The CDR3 runs to 15 residues. Germline CDR1 is SGHNT and CDR2 is YYREEE (reference sequence). The CDR3 DNA reads TGTGCCAGCAGCCCAGACAGGGGCGGATTCACTGAAGCTTTCTTT. The encoded protein is CASSPDRGGFTEAFF. Full variable domain (outside the CDR3, taken from reference TRBV5-4 and TRBJ1-1): ETGVTQSPTHLIKTRGQQVTLRCSSQSGHNTVSWYQQALGQGPQFIFQYYREEENGRGNFPPRFSGLQFPNYSSELNVNALELDDSALYLCASSPDRGGFTEAFFGQGTRLTVV.

This clonotype was recorded at least ten times. The V call is TRBV20-1, the J call TRBJ2-6; the match to TRBD1 covers 8 bases. Unmatched junction bases numbered 8, after V lost 2 bases and J lost 2 bases. CDR3 size: 17 residues. Germline assignment: CDR1 DFQATT and CDR2 SNEGSKA (reference sequence). The DNA of the CDR3 is TGCAGTGCTAGATCCCAGGGGGCGAGGGCTGGGGCCAACGTCCTGACTTTC. This encodes CSARSQGARAGANVLTF.